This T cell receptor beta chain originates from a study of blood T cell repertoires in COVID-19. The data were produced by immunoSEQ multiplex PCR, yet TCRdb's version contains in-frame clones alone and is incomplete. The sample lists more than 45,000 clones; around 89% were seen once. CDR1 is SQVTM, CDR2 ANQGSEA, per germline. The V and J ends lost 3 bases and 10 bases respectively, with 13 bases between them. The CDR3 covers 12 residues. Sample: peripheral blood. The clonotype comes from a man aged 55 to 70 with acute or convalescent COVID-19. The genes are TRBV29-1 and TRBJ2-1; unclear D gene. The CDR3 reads CSVEVMVEEQFF. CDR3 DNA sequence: TGCAGCGTTGAGGTAATGGTCGAGGAGCAGTTCTTC.